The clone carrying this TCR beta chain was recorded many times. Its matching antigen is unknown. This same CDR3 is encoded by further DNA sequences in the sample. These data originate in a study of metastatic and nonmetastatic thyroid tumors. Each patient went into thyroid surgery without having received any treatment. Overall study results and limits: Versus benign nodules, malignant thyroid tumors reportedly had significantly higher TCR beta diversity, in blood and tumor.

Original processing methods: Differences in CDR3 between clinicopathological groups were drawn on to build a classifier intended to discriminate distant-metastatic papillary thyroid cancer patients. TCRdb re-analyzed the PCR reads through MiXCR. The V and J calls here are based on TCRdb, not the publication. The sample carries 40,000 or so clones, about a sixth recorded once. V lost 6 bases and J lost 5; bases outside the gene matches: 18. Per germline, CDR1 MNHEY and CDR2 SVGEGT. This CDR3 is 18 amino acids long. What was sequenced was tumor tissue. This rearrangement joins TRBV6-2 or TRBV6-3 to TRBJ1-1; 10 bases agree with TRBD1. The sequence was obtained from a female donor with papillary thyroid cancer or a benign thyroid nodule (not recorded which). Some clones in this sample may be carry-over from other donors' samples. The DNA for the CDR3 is TGTGCCAGCAGGCCCCGGGACAGGGGCCCCGGATGGAGGACTGAAGCTTTCTTT. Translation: CASRPRDRGPGWRTEAFF.